This T cell receptor (beta chain) was recovered during a study of CD8 T cells in ankylosing spondylitis. The V gene lost 5 bases and the J gene lost 4 bases, with 18 bases spanning the gap. The CDR3 runs to 15 residues. Germline CDR1 is MDHEN and CDR2 is SYDVKM. TCRdb re-derived calls from the 5' RACE reads in MiXCR, one entry per CDR3 protein. This sample has about 500,000 distinct CDR3 sequences; 9.5% to 15% occur once, and the top ten carry approximately 6.2%. To note about this clonotype: Antigen specificity is unknown.

Study results and caveats: The study identified a TCR beta motif of under ten highly homologous variants that appeared characteristic of ankylosing spondylitis blood.

The TCR was taken from a male donor with ankylosing spondylitis. The chain employs TRBV28 and TRBJ2-7; D could derive from TRBD1 or TRBD2 (5 bases each). The sequenced material came from blood, either unsorted or a sorted T cell fraction (not recorded which). CDR3 loop: CASSGTRLGFYEQYV. CDR3 sequence (DNA): TGTGCCAGCAGTGGGACGCGGCTGGGGTTTTACGAGCAGTACGTC.